This T cell receptor beta chain was observed in a study of cytomegalovirus exposure and HLA in healthy donors. Study-level results: Accounts indicate the classifier identified cytomegalovirus status with strong specificity and sensitivity.

As to this clone: Its target is unknown.

The germline V gene encodes CDR1 SGHNT and CDR2 YYREEE (reference sequence). The CDR3 covers 14 residues. Trimming took 3 bases from V and 8 from J; bases not matched to a gene: 7. The primer mix had 60 Vbeta and 13 Jbeta primers. This table comes from immunoSEQ multiplex PCR, and its TCRdb copy is limited to in-frame clones, with some not included. The profile shows around 100,000 clones, roughly 78% of them singletons. This chain links TRBV5-4 with TRBJ2-4; 8 bases align to TRBD1. The TCR sequence derives from a woman in her thirties or forties in good health and CMV-seronegative. Specimen: PBMCs. CDR3 sequence (DNA): TGTGCCAGCAGCTCAAGGACAGGGCCGGACATTCAGTACTTC. Its protein is CASSSRTGPDIQYF. The full variable domain, its missing parts supplied by reference TRBV5-4 and TRBJ2-4, is ETGVTQSPTHLIKTRGQQVTLRCSSQSGHNTVSWYQQALGQGPQFIFQYYREEENGRGNFPPRFSGLQFPNYSSELNVNALELDDSALYLCASSSRTGPDIQYFGAGTRLSVL.